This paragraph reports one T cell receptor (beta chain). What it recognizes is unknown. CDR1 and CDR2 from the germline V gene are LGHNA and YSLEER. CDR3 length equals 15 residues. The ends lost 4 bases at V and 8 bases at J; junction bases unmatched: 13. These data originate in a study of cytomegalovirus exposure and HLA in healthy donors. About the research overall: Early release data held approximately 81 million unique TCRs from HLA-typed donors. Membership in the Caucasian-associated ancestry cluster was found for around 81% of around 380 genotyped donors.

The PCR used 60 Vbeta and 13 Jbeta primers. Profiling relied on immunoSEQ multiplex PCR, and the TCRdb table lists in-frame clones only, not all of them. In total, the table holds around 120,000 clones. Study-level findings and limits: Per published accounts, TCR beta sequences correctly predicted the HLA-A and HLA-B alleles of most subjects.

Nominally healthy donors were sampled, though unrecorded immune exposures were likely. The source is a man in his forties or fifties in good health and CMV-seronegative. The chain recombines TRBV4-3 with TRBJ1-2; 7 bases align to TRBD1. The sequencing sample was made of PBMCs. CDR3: CASSRDYTGAWGYTF. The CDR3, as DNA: TGCGCCAGCAGCCGAGACTATACAGGGGCCTGGGGCTACACCTTC.